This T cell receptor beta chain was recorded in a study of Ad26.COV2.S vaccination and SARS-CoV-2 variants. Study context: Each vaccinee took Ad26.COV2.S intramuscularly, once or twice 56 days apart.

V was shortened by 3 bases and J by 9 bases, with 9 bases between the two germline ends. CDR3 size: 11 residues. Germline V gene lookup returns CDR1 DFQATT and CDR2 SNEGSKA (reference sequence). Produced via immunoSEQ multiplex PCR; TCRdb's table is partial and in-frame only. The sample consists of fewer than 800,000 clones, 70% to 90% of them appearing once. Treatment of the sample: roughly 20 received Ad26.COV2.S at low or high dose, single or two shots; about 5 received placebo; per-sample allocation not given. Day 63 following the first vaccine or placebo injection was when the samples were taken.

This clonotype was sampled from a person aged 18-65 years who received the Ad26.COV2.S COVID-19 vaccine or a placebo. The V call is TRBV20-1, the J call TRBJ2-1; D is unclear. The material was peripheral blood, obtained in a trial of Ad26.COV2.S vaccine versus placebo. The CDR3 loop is CSASKTIEQFF. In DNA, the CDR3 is TGCAGTGCTAGTAAGACCATTGAGCAGTTCTTC.